The 3 T cell receptor beta chains given below trace back to one sample, sequenced in a study of T cells in Graves' hyperthyroidism and ophthalmopathy. Researchers took RNA transcripts and amplified the TCR beta CDR3 regions from them. The HTBI primer set served for first-round RT-PCR of the TCR CDR3. TCRdb processed the multiplex PCR reads anew with MiXCR; each CDR3 protein has one entry. This table has over 500,000 distinct CDR3 sequences, roughly 15% appearing once. The sample comprised blood. The receptors come from a woman aged 40 to 50 with Graves' hyperthyroidism.

In its sample, this clonotype was seen a few times. The J gene is TRBJ1-2, the V gene TRBV25-1; D gene uncertain. V was clipped by 7 bases and J by 4 bases, with 10 bases between them. Per germline, CDR1 MGHDK and CDR2 SYGVNS. CDR3 size: 12 residues. The CDR3 reads CASNSDGYGYTF. CDR3 bases: TGTGCCAGCAACAGCGATGGCTATGGCTACACCTTC.

In this sample, this clonotype turned up a few times. V and J are TRBV7-2 and TRBJ1-1; D gene ambiguous. Germline V gives CDR1 SGHTA, CDR2 FQGNSA. The V end lost 1 base, the J end lost 0 bases, and 9 bases lay between the germline ends. The CDR3 has 15 residues. CDR3 in DNA: TGTGCCAGCAGCTTAGGGGCATACCTGAACACTGAAGCTTTCTTT. It specifies CASSLGAYLNTEAFF.

Only a few counts were recorded for this clonotype. The rearrangement uses TRBV27 and TRBJ1-1; tentatively, D is TRBD1 (6 bases). With 6 bases removed from V and 0 bases from J, the gap between germline ends came to 11 bases. Germline CDR1 is MNHEY and CDR2 is SMNVEV (reference sequence). The CDR3 is 14 residues long. CDR3: CASRFGTLNTEAFF. CDR3 coding DNA: TGTGCCAGCAGATTCGGGACACTGAACACTGAAGCTTTCTTT.